The 18 T cell receptor beta chains below all came from one sample that was sequenced in a study of control samples from healthy donors and cancer patients. The repertoire was sequenced with immunoSEQ multiplex PCR; TCRdb's copy has only in-frame clones and lacks some. Among around 130,000 clones listed, nearly 90% were seen once. The sequenced sample consisted of PBMCs. The receptors here all came from a man aged 45-65 years with head and neck cancer.

The V gene is TRBV10-3, the J gene TRBJ1-1, with 10 bases lining up with TRBD1. The V gene's germline CDR1 is ENHRY and CDR2 SYGVKD. The CDR3 is 16 residues long. Trimming took 4 bases from V and 5 from J; bases not matched to a gene: 10. Here the CDR3 DNA reads TGTGCCATCAGTGGAGAGAGACAGGGGGCGAAGACTGAAGCTTTCTTT. Its protein is CAISGERQGAKTEAFF.

V is TRBV27 and J is TRBJ1-2, with 9 bases fitting TRBD1. The V gene's germline CDR1 is MNHEY and CDR2 SMNVEV (reference sequence). The junction had 7 bases not matched to a gene; V was cut back by 10 bases and J by 7 bases. This CDR3 spans 12 amino acids. CDR3 in amino acids: CAMHRDRAGYTF. Written as DNA, the CDR3 is TGTGCCATGCACCGGGACAGGGCTGGCTACACCTTC.

The genes are TRBV5-1 and TRBJ1-4; 9 bases align to TRBD1. After removal of 4 bases from V and 5 bases from J, the junction contained 12 bases not matched to a gene. The CDR3 sequence is 17 residues long. Germline CDR1 SGHRS, CDR2 YFSETQ. This chain's CDR3 is CASSIQPSGTGNEKLFF. The CDR3 nucleotides read TGCGCCAGCAGCATACAACCTTCCGGGACAGGGAATGAAAAACTGTTTTTT.

The chain combines TRBV4-1 with TRBJ2-6, with 8 bases matching TRBD1. V was clipped by 2 bases and J by 4 bases; unmatched bases: 13. Germline-derived CDR1 and CDR2 are MGHRA and YSYEKL. This CDR3 is built from 19 residues. The CDR3 loop is CASSQLQGQVSPGANVLTF. The CDR3, as DNA: TGCGCCAGCAGCCAACTACAGGGACAGGTGTCCCCAGGGGCCAACGTCCTGACTTTC.

The genes are TRBV9 and TRBJ1-1; D possibly corresponds to TRBD1 (6 bases). The germline V gene has CDR1 SGDLS and CDR2 YYNGEE. The CDR3 extends over 15 amino acids. Trimming removed 0 bases at V and 4 bases at J, with 13 bases between. Written as DNA, the CDR3 is TGTGCCAGCAGCGTAGATGGGGGCGCGGGCACTGAAGCTTTCTTT. This encodes CASSVDGGAGTEAFF.

V and J are TRBV7-2 and TRBJ2-7, with TRBD1 matching 8 bases. In germline, CDR1 is SGHTA, CDR2 FQGNSA. V was clipped by 5 bases and J by 3 bases; unmatched bases: 9. This CDR3 has 15 residues. CDR3 residues: CASSIRQGYSYEQYF. The DNA for the CDR3 is TGTGCCAGCAGCATCCGACAGGGGTATAGCTACGAGCAGTACTTC. The variable domain in full, with the rest retrieved from reference TRBV7-2 and TRBJ2-7, is GAGVSQSPSNKVTEKGKDVELRCDPISGHTALYWYRQSLGQGLEFLIYFQGNSAPDKSGLPSDRFSAERTGGSVSTLTIQRTQQEDSAVYLCASSIRQGYSYEQYFGPGTRLTVT.

The V gene is TRBV11-2, the J gene TRBJ1-2; D is unresolved. This CDR3 is 15 amino acids long. V was pared by 1 base and J by 4 bases, with 13 bases between. In germline, CDR1 is SGHAT, CDR2 FQNNGV. The chain's CDR3 is CASSLVLSGLYGYTF. The CDR3 DNA follows: TGTGCCAGCAGCTTAGTGCTTTCCGGGCTCTATGGCTACACCTTC.

The chain joins TRBV7-9 to TRBJ2-7; TRBD1 matches at 7 bases. Germline V gene data show CDR1 as SEHNR and CDR2 as FQNEAQ (reference sequence). The CDR3 is 15 amino acids. The ends lost 5 bases at V and 1 base at J; junction bases unmatched: 8. The chain's CDR3 is CASSPEGALSYEQYF. The CDR3 nucleotides read TGTGCCAGCAGCCCAGAGGGGGCTCTATCCTACGAGCAGTACTTC.

The chain is built from TRBV5-1 and TRBJ1-3; D is ambiguous. Germline CDR1 is SGHRS and CDR2 is YFSETQ. The germline V and J ends were trimmed by 3 bases and 0 bases, with 10 bases remaining between them. This CDR3 has 15 amino acids. CDR3 in DNA: TGCGCCAGCAGCTCGGGATTTAGCTCTGGAAACACCATATATTTT. This gives the protein CASSSGFSSGNTIYF.

The CDR3 region is CASSISETGGLTEAFF. The CDR3 DNA sequence: TGTGCCAGCAGTATTTCCGAGACAGGGGGCCTCACTGAAGCTTTCTTT. The chain employs TRBV3-1 (or the pseudogene TRBV3-2) and TRBJ1-1, with TRBD1 identical over 10 bases. The CDR3 is 16 residues long. Germline V CDR1 and CDR2: LGHDT, YNNKEL (reference sequence). The trim removed 6 bases at V and 4 bases at J, leaving 11 bases unmatched.

The rearrangement links TRBV12-3 or TRBV12-4 to TRBJ2-1, with a possible D match to TRBD1 (5 bases). This CDR3 comprises 11 residues. The V end was cut by 5 bases, the J end by 12 bases, with 11 bases between. DNA of the CDR3: TGTGCCAGCAGTAGGACATCTGCGCAGTTCTTC. Translated: CASSRTSAQFF.

This chain connects TRBV18 to TRBJ1-4; tentatively, D is TRBD1 (6 bases). The V gene lost 3 bases and the J gene lost 6 bases, with 14 bases spanning the gap. The CDR3 extends over 15 amino acids. Per germline, CDR1 KGHSH and CDR2 LQKENI. CDR3: CASSPPPTGDEKLFF. The CDR3 bases are TGTGCCAGCTCACCTCCCCCGACAGGAGATGAAAAACTGTTTTTT.

The chain combines TRBV19 with TRBJ1-1; weak D call: TRBD1 (6 bases). The CDR3 contains 12 residues. Germline CDR1 reads LNHDA; CDR2 reads SQIVND (reference sequence). The V end was cut by 8 bases, the J end by 0 bases, with 7 bases between. CDR3 DNA sequence: TGTGCCAGTGCAGGGGTGAACACTGAAGCTTTCTTT. Translating gives CASAGVNTEAFF.

About this clone itself: The sample carries other DNA sequences with the same CDR3. The chain recombines TRBV5-1 with TRBJ1-4; D is undetermined. CDR1 is SGHRS and CDR2 is YFSETQ in the germline V gene. The length of the CDR3 is 13 residues. V dropped 4 bases and J dropped 2 bases, with 6 bases sitting between them. The CDR3 nucleotides read TGCGCCAGCAGCCCGGGGACTAATGAAAAACTGTTTTTT. This encodes CASSPGTNEKLFF.

The chain links TRBV11-2 to TRBJ2-2; TRBD2 aligns across 7 bases. Germline CDR1 SGHAT, CDR2 FQNNGV. This CDR3 spans 13 amino acids. With V trimmed by 5 bases and J by 6 bases, 3 bases remained unmatched. CDR3 DNA sequence: TGTGCCAGCAGCCTAGGGAGGGCCGGGGAGCTGTTTTTT. This encodes CASSLGRAGELFF.

Comment on this clone: The identical CDR3 is also encoded by other nucleotide sequences in the sample. This chain joins TRBV27 and TRBJ1-1; TRBD1 aligns across 8 bases. CDR3 size: 12 residues. Germline V lookup: CDR1 MNHEY, CDR2 SMNVEV (reference sequence). V was pared by 6 bases and J by 4 bases, with 1 base of the junction left unmatched. In DNA form, the CDR3 reads TGTGCCAGCAGAACAGGGGGCACTGAAGCTTTCTTT. This encodes CASRTGGTEAFF.

The rearrangement links TRBV3-1 (or the pseudogene TRBV3-2) to TRBJ2-1, with 7 bases matching TRBD2. J lost 9 bases, V lost 3 bases, and 11 bases had no gene match. Germline V lookup: CDR1 LGHDT, CDR2 YNNKEL (reference sequence). The CDR3 extends over 15 amino acids. CDR3 amino acids: CASSQGHGGGSEQFF. The DNA for the CDR3 is TGTGCCAGCAGCCAGGGGCATGGGGGGGGTAGTGAGCAGTTCTTC.

The chain joins TRBV6-5 to TRBJ2-1, with D possibly TRBD2 on 7 matching bases. CDR1 is MNHEY and CDR2 is SVGAGI in the germline V gene. V was pared by 4 bases and J by 6 bases, with 13 bases between. The length of the CDR3 is 14 residues. The CDR3 bases are TGTGCCAGCAGTTTTCTAGCGGACAGCAATGAGCAGTTCTTC. It encodes CASSFLADSNEQFF.